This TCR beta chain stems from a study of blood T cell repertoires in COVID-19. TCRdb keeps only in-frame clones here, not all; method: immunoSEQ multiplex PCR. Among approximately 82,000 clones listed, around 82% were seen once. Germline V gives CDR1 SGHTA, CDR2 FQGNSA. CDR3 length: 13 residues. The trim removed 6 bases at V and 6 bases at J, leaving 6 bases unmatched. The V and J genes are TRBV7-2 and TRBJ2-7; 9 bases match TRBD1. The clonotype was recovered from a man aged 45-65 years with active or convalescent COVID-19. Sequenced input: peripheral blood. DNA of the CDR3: TGTGCCAGCAGTCGGGACAGGGTGGCCGAGCAGTACTTC. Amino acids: CASSRDRVAEQYF.